These 10 T cell receptor beta chains were all obtained from the same sample, sequenced in a study of blood T cell repertoires in COVID-19. Assay used: immunoSEQ multiplex PCR; TCRdb lists only in-frame clones, some missing. The table has 200,000 or so clones, 65% to 90% seen once. Sample: peripheral blood. Receptors originate from a human donor in a cohort sampled during active COVID-19.

The gene calls are TRBV21-1 and TRBJ1-1; the table's D call of TRBD1 was not tested on the DNA. TRBV21-1 corresponds to a pseudogene. The CDR3 extends over 17 amino acids. The CDR3: CASSLQGDRELWTEAFF. DNA of the CDR3: TGTGCCAGCAGCCTTCAAGGGGACAGGGAACTTTGGACTGAAGCTTTCTTT.

This clone was counted a few times. J is TRBJ2-7 and V is TRBV27; possibly TRBD1 for D (6 bases). The CDR3 runs to 14 residues. V was shortened by 5 bases and J by 2 bases, with 13 bases between the two germline ends. Germline V gives CDR1 MNHEY, CDR2 SMNVEV (reference sequence). The CDR3: CASSGRGPTYEQYF. CDR3 in DNA: TGTGCCAGCAGTGGCAGGGGCCCCACCTACGAGCAGTACTTC.

The V gene is TRBV19, the J gene TRBJ2-3; maybe TRBD1 (5 bases). V was trimmed by 5 bases and J by 6 bases, leaving 15 bases between them. CDR3 length equals 14 residues. CDR1 is LNHDA, CDR2 SQIVND, per germline (reference sequence). CDR3 loop: CASSPQVLTDTQYF. DNA of the CDR3: TGTGCCAGTAGTCCACAGGTCCTGACGGATACGCAGTATTTT.

The chain employs TRBV7-6 and TRBJ1-5, with 7 bases matching TRBD1. The CDR3 contains 15 residues. With V trimmed by 1 base and J by 2 bases, 2 bases remained unmatched. CDR1 and CDR2 from the germline V gene are SGHVS and FNYEAQ. In nucleotides, the CDR3 is TGTGCCAGCAGCTTAGACACAGGGGGCAATCAGCCCCAGCATTTT. Encoded protein: CASSLDTGGNQPQHF. Looking up the rest from reference TRBV7-6 and TRBJ1-5 gives the full variable domain: GAGVSQSPRYKVTKRGQDVALRCDPISGHVSLYWYRQALGQGPEFLTYFNYEAQQDKSGLPNDRFSAERPEGSISTLTIQRTEQRDSAMYRCASSLDTGGNQPQHFGDGTRLSIL.

This sequence joins TRBV5-1 and TRBJ2-2; 9 nucleotides match TRBD2. The CDR3 runs to 14 residues. Germline assignment: CDR1 SGHRS and CDR2 YFSETQ. With 10 bases clipped from V and 4 bases from J, the junction kept 8 bases outside the gene matches. DNA of the CDR3: TGCGCCGCAAGGGCGGGAGGGCCCACCGGGGAGCTGTTTTTT. Its translation is CAARAGGPTGELFF.

A single count supports this clone. The chain links TRBV28 to TRBJ1-4; possible D gene TRBD1, 5 bases. Germline V gene sequence: CDR1 MDHEN, CDR2 SYDVKM. The germline V and J ends were trimmed by 3 bases and 3 bases, with 11 bases remaining between them. The CDR3 sequence is 15 residues long. The CDR3 sequence is CASSFGGRANEKLFF. As DNA, the CDR3 is TGTGCCAGCAGTTTTGGGGGGAGAGCTAATGAAAAACTGTTTTTT. Drawing the rest from reference TRBV28 and TRBJ1-4, the complete variable domain is DVKVTQSSRYLVKRTGEKVFLECVQDMDHENMFWYRQDPGLGLRLIYFSYDVKMKEKGDIPEGYSVSREKKERFSLILESASTNQTSMYLCASSFGGRANEKLFFGSGTQLSVL.

V and J are TRBV2 and TRBJ1-5; 8 nucleotides match TRBD1. The ends lost 3 bases at V and 5 bases at J; junction bases unmatched: 6. CDR1 is SNHLY and CDR2 is FYNNEI in the germline V gene. The CDR3 contains 15 residues. The CDR3 loop reads CASSDGQGAYQPQHF. Here the CDR3 DNA reads TGTGCCAGCAGTGACGGCCAGGGGGCCTATCAGCCCCAGCATTTT.

The chain carries TRBV23-1 and TRBJ2-1; D is unclear. TRBV23-1 is recorded as an ORF, its role being uncertain. V was shortened by 2 bases and J by 4 bases, with 6 bases between the two germline ends. The CDR3 extends over 13 amino acids. This CDR3 is CASSQRLYNEQFF. CDR3 sequence (DNA): TGCGCCAGCAGTCAACGGTTATACAATGAGCAGTTCTTC.

This chain uses TRBV5-1 with TRBJ2-2; 11 positions match TRBD1. J was trimmed by 6 bases and V by 4 bases; bases with no gene match: 2. Looked up from germline, CDR1 is SGHRS and CDR2 is YFSETQ. CDR3 length: 14 amino acids. The CDR3 nucleotides are TGCGCCAGCAGCCCGGGACAGGGGGCCGGGGAGCTGTTTTTT. Residues: CASSPGQGAGELFF.

This chain connects TRBV5-1 to TRBJ2-7, with a weak D call TRBD1 (6 bases). Looked up from germline, CDR1 is SGHRS and CDR2 is YFSETQ. This CDR3 region has 14 residues. V was trimmed by 3 bases and J by 0 bases, leaving 10 bases between them. The CDR3 nucleotides are TGCGCCAGCAGCTCTAGGACAGCCTCCTACGAGCAGTACTTC. It encodes CASSSRTASYEQYF.